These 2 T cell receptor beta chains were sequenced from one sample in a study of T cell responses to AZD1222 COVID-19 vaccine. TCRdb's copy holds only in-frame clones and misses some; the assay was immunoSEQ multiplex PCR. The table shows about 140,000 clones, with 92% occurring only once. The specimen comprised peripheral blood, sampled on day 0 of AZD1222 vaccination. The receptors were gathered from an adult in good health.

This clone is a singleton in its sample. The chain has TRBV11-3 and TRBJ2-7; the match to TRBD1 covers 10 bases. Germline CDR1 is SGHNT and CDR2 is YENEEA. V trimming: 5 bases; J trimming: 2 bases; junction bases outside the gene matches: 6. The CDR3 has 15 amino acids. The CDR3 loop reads CASSDGTGVTYEQYF. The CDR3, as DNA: TGTGCCAGCAGCGACGGGACAGGGGTAACCTACGAGCAGTACTTC.

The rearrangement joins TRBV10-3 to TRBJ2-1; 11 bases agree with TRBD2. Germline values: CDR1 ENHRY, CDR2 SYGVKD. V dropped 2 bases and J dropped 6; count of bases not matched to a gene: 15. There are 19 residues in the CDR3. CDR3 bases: TGTGCCATCAGTGAGCTGGGGGGCCCGGGACTAGCGGCCCCCAATGAGCAGTTCTTC. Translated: CAISELGGPGLAAPNEQFF.